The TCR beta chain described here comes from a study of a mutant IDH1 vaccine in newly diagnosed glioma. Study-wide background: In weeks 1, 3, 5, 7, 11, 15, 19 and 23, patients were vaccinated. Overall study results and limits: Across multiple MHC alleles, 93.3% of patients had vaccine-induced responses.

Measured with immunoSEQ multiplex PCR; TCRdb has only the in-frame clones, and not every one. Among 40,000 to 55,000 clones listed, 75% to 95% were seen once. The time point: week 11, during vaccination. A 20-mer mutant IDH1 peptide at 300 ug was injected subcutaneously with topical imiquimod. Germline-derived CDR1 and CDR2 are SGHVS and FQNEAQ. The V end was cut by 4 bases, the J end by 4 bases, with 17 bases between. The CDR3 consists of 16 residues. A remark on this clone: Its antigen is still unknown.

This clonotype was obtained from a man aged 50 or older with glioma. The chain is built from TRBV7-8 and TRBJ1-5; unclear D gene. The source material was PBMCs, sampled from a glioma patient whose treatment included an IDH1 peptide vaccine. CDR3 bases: TGTGCCAGCAGCTCTACCCGGTGGGAGCGGAATCAGCCCCAGCATTTT. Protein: CASSSTRWERNQPQHF.